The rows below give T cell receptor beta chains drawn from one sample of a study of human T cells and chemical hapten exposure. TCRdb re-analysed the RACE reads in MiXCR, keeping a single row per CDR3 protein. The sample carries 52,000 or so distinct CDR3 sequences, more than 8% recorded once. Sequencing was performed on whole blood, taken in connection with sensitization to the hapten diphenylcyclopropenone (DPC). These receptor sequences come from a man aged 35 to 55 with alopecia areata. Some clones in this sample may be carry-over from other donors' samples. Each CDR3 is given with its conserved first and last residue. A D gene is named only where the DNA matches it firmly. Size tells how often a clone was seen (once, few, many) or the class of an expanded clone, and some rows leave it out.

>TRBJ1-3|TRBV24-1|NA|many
TGTGCCACCAGTGATCCAGGGCTCGGAAACACCATATATTTT
CATSDPGLGNTIYF
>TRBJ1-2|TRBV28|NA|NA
TGTGCCAGCAGTTTGAACGGGGGCTATGGCTACACCTTC
CASSLNGGYGYTF
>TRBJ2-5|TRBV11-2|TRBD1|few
TGTGCCACCGACCGGGACAGGGGAGAGACCCAGTACTTC
CATDRDRGETQYF
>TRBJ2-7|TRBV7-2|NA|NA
TGTGCCAGCAGGCAGGGGCTAAGCTCCTACGAGCAGTACTTC
CASRQGLSSYEQYF
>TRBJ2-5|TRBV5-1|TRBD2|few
TGCGCCAGCAGCTTGAACCCTAAAATACTAGCGGGAGCCCAAGAGACCCAGTACTTC
CASSLNPKILAGAQETQYF
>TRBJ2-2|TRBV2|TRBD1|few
TGTGCCAGCAGTGAAAGCTGGACAGGGGCCGGGGAGCTGTTTTTT
CASSESWTGAGELFF
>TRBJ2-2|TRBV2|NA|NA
TGTGCCAGCAGTGATGGGGGACGTTACGCGAACACCGGGGAGCTGTTTTTT
CASSDGGRYANTGELFF
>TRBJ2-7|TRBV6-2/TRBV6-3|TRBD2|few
TGTGCCAGCGAGTCGAGCGGGAGTCGGGCCGAGCAGTACTTC
CASESSGSRAEQYF
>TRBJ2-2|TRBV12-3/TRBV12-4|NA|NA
TGTGCCAGCAGTCACTCGCTGGCGGCCAACACCGGGGAGCTGTTTTTT
CASSHSLAANTGELFF
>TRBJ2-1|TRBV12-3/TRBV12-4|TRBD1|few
TGTGCCAGCAGCCCCGGGACAGGGGGAACAGGGAAGCAGTTCTTC
CASSPGTGGTGKQFF
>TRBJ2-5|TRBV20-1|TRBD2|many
TGCAGTGCTTTTCCGGGACTAGCGACGGAGACCCAGTACTTC
CSAFPGLATETQYF
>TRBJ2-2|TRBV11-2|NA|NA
TGTGCCAGCAGCTTAGTTAGGGGTTCTACCGTAAGATCGAACACCGGGGAGCTGTTTTTT
CASSLVRGSTVRSNTGELFF
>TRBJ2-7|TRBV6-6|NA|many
TGTGCCGGAAGGTCGGGAGACTCCTACGAGCAGTACTTC
CAGRSGDSYEQYF
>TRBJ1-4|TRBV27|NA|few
TGTGCCAGCAGTTCCCATAATGAAAAACTGTTTTTT
CASSSHNEKLFF
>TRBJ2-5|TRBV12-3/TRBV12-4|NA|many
TGTGCCAGCAGTTCGTTGGACTACCTAGAAGAGACCCAGTACTTC
CASSSLDYLEETQYF
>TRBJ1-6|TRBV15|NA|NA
TGTGCCACCAGCAGAGATCGGGAAGCCAGCTCCTATAATTCACCCCTCCACTTT
CATSRDREASSYNSPLHF
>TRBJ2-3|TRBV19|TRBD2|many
TGTGCCAGTAGAGTAGCGGGAGCAGATACGCAGTATTTT
CASRVAGADTQYF
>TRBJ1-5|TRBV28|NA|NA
TGTGCCAGCAGCCCCGGGACATCCACAAAGCAGCCCCAGCATTTT
CASSPGTSTKQPQHF
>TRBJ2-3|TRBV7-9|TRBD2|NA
TGTGCCAGCAGCTTATCGACTAGCGGGAATAGGGGTACGCAGTATTTT
CASSLSTSGNRGTQYF
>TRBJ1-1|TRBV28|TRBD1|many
TGTGCCAGCAGTAGCGGGGACAGGGCTGTCACTGAAGCTTTCTTT
CASSSGDRAVTEAFF